This TCR beta chain came from a study of OX40 agonist ivuxolimab in advanced cancers. V shed 0 bases, J shed 8 bases, and the junction held 12 bases outside the gene matches. The CDR3 loop spans 16 amino acids. Germline values: CDR1 SGDLS, CDR2 YYNGEE. Clones were read by immunoSEQ multiplex PCR, and TCRdb kept only the in-frame ones, dropping some. This table holds roughly 63,000 clones, approximately 92% found once. This clone was found once. The genes are TRBV9 and TRBJ1-1, with TRBD1 matching 8 bases. This receptor was identified in an adult with an advanced solid tumor such as melanoma, head and neck, liver or kidney cancer. The sample consisted of CD4+ or CD8+ T cells sorted from blood, taken in a trial of the OX40 agonist ivuxolimab. As DNA, the CDR3 is TGTGCCAGCAGCGTAGCTGATAGGACAGGGTTCAACGAAGCTTTCTTT. This translates into CASSVADRTGFNEAFF.